The T cell receptor beta chain under discussion was sequenced for a study of blood T cell repertoires in COVID-19. For the study at large: The cDNA or gDNA used as material had been derived from T cells, B-cell-depleted T cells, or PBMCs.

Per the study methods: Amplification of reference gene primers provided the estimated nucleated cell counts. The protocol was immunoSEQ multiplex PCR, while the TCRdb copy is restricted to in-frame clones and leaves out a portion. That table supplies the V and J calls and clone size; D and trimming were determined from the DNA. The top ten clones hold about 30% of a sample with about 110,000 clones, 85% to 90% of them seen once. The CDR3 is made up of 13 amino acids. V dropped 1 base and J dropped 7 bases, with 10 bases sitting between them. Germline assignment: CDR1 SEHNR and CDR2 FQNEAQ (reference sequence).

The TCR was taken from a woman aged 80 or over with acute or convalescent COVID-19. The V call is TRBV7-9, the J call TRBJ1-2; D uncertain. Material: peripheral blood. The CDR3: CASSLVLGGGYTF. CDR3 coding DNA: TGTGCCAGCAGCTTAGTTTTGGGAGGTGGCTACACCTTC.